This T cell receptor beta chain was recovered during a study of regulatory T cells in long-lasting Graves disease. The time point denotes: persistent/refractory GD, antithyroid drugs over 5 years with positive TRAb. From PBMCs, RNA was extracted and then used to make the TCR library. Patient provenance is recorded as an endocrinology department in Xi'an, China. This clonotype was seen at least ten times. Investigators prepared the TCR beta libraries by applying iRepertoire HTBI primers and Arm-PCR of CDR3 regions. Source study methods: The identification of approximately 62 TRBV and approximately 13 TRBJ segments was made across samples. TCRdb reprocessed the multiplex PCR reads via MiXCR and lists one record per CDR3 protein. These V and J calls are TCRdb output, not the study's own analysis. The sample has roughly 300,000 distinct CDR3 sequences; around 19% are singletons. This specimen was peripheral blood mononuclear cells (PBMCs), taken when the disease was refractory, from a patient treated with antithyroid drugs. This receptor was identified in a female donor with Graves disease.

CDR3 sequence: CASSTRDQPQHF. The DNA for the CDR3 is TGTGCCAGCAGTACTCGAGATCAGCCCCAGCATTTT. The chain uses TRBV2 and TRBJ1-5; D is unresolved. Germline V CDR1 and CDR2: SNHLY, FYNNEI. The CDR3 spans 12 residues. V was pared by 5 bases and J by 5 bases, with 7 bases between. The whole variable domain, filled in from reference TRBV2 and TRBJ1-5, reads EPEVTQTPSHQVTQMGQEVILRCVPISNHLYFYWYRQILGQKVEFLVSFYNNEISEKSEIFDDQFSVERPDGSNFTLKIRSTKLEDSAMYFCASSTRDQPQHFGDGTRLSIL.